This entry is about one T cell receptor (beta chain). Its antigen is undetermined. Assay: immunoSEQ multiplex PCR; the TCRdb copy retains only in-frame clones and omits some. Here the sample spans about 470 clones, under 30% being singletons. The data were obtained in a study of T cell clones after liver transplantation. The overall study: Samples came from ITN030ST, which attempted immunosuppression withdrawal within 2 years of liver transplantation.

Alloreactive TCRbeta sequences came from sequencing proliferating CFSE-low cells in the MLR. Pre-transplant recipient cells met graft donor PBMCs, splenocytes, lymph-node cells, or third-party PBMCs. Whole-study findings and limits: Low donor cell numbers restricted donor-reactive repertoire measurement in a couple of subjects. Compared with third party-reactive sequences, donor-reactive ones declined more, independent of withdrawal success.

Sequencing used CD8+ T cells from cultured PBMCs. The sequence came from a human patient who received a liver transplant. Some T cells may be graft donor cells.

The CDR3 spells CASSQDRLSGFANEQYF. The CDR3 DNA reads as TGCGCCAGCAGCCAAGATCGTCTGTCGGGATTCGCCAACGAGCAGTACTTC. V and J are TRBV4-1 and TRBJ2-7, with D possibly TRBD2 on 5 matching bases. V lost 0 bases to trimming and J lost 5 bases, with 20 bases between them. The length of the CDR3 is 17 residues. Germline V gene sequence: CDR1 MGHRA, CDR2 YSYEKL.